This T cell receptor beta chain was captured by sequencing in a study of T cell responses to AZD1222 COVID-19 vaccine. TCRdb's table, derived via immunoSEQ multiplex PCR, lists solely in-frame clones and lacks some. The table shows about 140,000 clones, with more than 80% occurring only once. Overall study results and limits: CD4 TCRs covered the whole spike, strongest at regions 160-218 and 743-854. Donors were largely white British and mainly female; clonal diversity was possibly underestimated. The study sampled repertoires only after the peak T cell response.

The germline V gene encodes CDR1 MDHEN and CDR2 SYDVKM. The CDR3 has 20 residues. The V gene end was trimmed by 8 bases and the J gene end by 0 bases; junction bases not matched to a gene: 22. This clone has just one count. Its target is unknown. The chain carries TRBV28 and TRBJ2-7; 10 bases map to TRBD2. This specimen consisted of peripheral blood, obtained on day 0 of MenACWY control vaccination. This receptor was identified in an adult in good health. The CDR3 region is CASRMSGGLAGDTSSYEQYF. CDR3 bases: TGTGCCAGCCGAATGAGCGGGGGTCTAGCGGGGGATACCAGCTCCTACGAGCAGTACTTC.